Listed here are 6 T cell receptor beta chains from one sample, sequenced in a study of human T cells and chemical hapten exposure. Time point reported: healthy volunteer bleed at 6 weeks. Total RNA was isolated from unfractionated whole blood. TCRdb itself ran the RACE reads through MiXCR, one entry per CDR3 protein. There are approximately 81,000 distinct CDR3 sequences in the sample; over 8.5% occur only once, and roughly 1.5% lies in the top ten. Sequencing was carried out using whole blood. Receptors were obtained from a male donor in good health. Some clones in this sample may be carry-over from other donors' samples.

The genes are TRBV20-1 and TRBJ1-4; the D is unclear. V was trimmed by 1 base and J by 0 bases, leaving 6 bases between them. Germline V gives CDR1 DFQATT, CDR2 SNEGSKA (reference sequence). The CDR3 consists of 14 residues. In DNA, the CDR3 is TGCAGTGCTAGAGCACGGGCAACTAATGAAAAACTGTTTTTT. The encoded protein is CSARARATNEKLFF.

The J gene is TRBJ2-1, the V gene TRBV7-9, with D perhaps matching TRBD1 (6 bases). The CDR3 has 16 residues. In germline, CDR1 is SEHNR, CDR2 FQNEAQ (reference sequence). Trimming cost V 3 bases and J 3 bases, with 15 bases left between them. The CDR3 loop reads CASSFRQVFRYNEQFF. As DNA, the CDR3 is TGTGCCAGCAGCTTTCGACAGGTCTTCCGCTACAATGAGCAGTTCTTC.

This clonotype turned up a few times. This sequence joins TRBV20-1 and TRBJ1-1; 9 bases are shared with TRBD1. There are 14 residues in the CDR3. The ends lost 1 base at V and 1 base at J; junction bases unmatched: 1. Germline assignment: CDR1 DFQATT and CDR2 SNEGSKA (reference sequence). The CDR3 spells CSARVTGGNTEAFF. CDR3 DNA sequence: TGCAGTGCTAGAGTGACAGGGGGGAACACTGAAGCTTTCTTT.

This clonotype has more than one count but fewer than ten. The rearrangement links TRBV4-3 to TRBJ2-3; no reliable D call. The germline CDR1 and CDR2 sequences are LGHNA and YSLEER. The V end lost 1 base, the J end lost 4 bases, and 6 bases lay between the germline ends. CDR3 length: 13 residues. The CDR3 DNA reads TGCGCCAGCAGCCAAGTGGGGTCAGATACGCAGTATTTT. Its protein is CASSQVGSDTQYF.

A few counts support this clonotype. The chain couples TRBV5-6 to TRBJ1-4; D remains unclear. The CDR3 length is 15 residues. Trimming left V 2 bases short and J 4 bases short, with 12 bases between. Germline CDR1 is SGHDT and CDR2 is YYEEEE. DNA for the CDR3: TGTGCCAGCAGCTTATCGGGAAACCGTAATGAAAAACTGTTTTTT. This translates into CASSLSGNRNEKLFF.

This clonotype occurred a few times. The chain carries TRBV11-2 and TRBJ1-1; TRBD1 matches 8 bases. The length of the CDR3 is 13 residues. V trimming: 4 bases; J trimming: 5 bases; junction bases outside the gene matches: 3. The germline V gene has CDR1 SGHAT and CDR2 FQNNGV. The CDR3 bases are TGTGCCAGCAGCTGGACAGGGATAACTGAAGCTTTCTTT. Translation gives CASSWTGITEAFF.